What follows describes a single T cell receptor (beta chain). Germline is not matched at one junction end, which may reflect a read error. The sample holds other DNA sequences that translate to the same CDR3. Germline V gene data show CDR1 as SEHNR and CDR2 as FQNEAQ (reference sequence). The CDR3 is 14 amino acids. The data originate from a study of shared clonotypes between healthy human individuals. DNA from unsorted PBMC was sequenced on ten immunoSEQ deep assay plates. Here immunoSEQ multiplex PCR was the method, and the copy in TCRdb shows in-frame clones only, minus some. Altogether around 530,000 clones are present, around 81% being singletons, with the ten largest covering 12%.

The chain carries TRBV7-9 and TRBJ2-1; TRBD1 agrees at 10 bases. This receptor was obtained from a middle-aged woman in good health. Some clones in this sample may be carry-over from other donors' samples. Sequencing was done on a sample of PBMCs. Here the CDR3 reads CASSAGQGYNEQFF. The CDR3 DNA follows: TGCGCCAGCAGCGCGGGACAGGGGTACAATGAGCAGTTCTTC.